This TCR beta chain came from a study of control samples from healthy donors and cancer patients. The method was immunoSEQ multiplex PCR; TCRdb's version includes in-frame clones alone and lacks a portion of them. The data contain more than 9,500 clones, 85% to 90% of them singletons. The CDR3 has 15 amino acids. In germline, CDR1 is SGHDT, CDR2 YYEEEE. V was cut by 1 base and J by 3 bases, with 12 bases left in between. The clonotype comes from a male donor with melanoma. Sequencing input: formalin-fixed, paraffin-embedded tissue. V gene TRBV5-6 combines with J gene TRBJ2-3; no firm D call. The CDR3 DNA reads TGTGCCAGCAGCTTGAGAGTCCCTTTGACAGATACGCAGTATTTT. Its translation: CASSLRVPLTDTQYF.